This TCR beta chain was documented in a study of cytomegalovirus exposure and HLA in healthy donors. Study-wide points: In an earlier analysis, in around 590 donors, most V segments appeared productive either ~90% or ~30% of the time.

On this clone itself: What it binds is not known.

The PCR made use of 60 Vbeta and 13 Jbeta primers. Original methodology: Later analysis identified tens of millions of unique TCR beta chains, roughly 11 million shared. TCRdb's copy holds only in-frame clones and misses some; the assay was immunoSEQ multiplex PCR. V and J calls and clone size are as listed in that table; D and trimming were resolved from the DNA. The sample records around 150,000 clones, over 70% being singletons. This CDR3 has 11 residues. The germline CDR1 and CDR2 sequences are SGHTA and FQGNSA. Trimming pared 5 bases from V and 5 bases from J, leaving 7 bases between. Sequenced: PBMCs. The source of this sequence is a man aged 25 to 40 in good health and CMV-seropositive. The chain has TRBV7-2 and TRBJ2-7; D ambiguous. DNA of the CDR3: TGTGCCAGCAGCCCCCTTAACGAGCAGTACTTC. This gives the protein CASSPLNEQYF.